A single sample is the source of the 22 T cell receptor beta chains below, sequenced in a study of post-analysis software for immune sequencing data. Built from TCR beta cDNA, the libraries had unique molecular identifiers in them. One entry per CDR3 protein, called by TCRdb with MiXCR from the PCR reads. The sample holds some 690,000 distinct CDR3 sequences, roughly 27% seen once. Study-level points and caveats: With TRBV5-6, TRBV5-1 and TRBV20-1 included, five TRBV segments were more frequent in patients than in controls.

These receptors lack a known antigen. The specimen sequenced was blood. The receptors were sampled from a girl between 10 and 17 years old with multiple sclerosis.

The chain couples TRBV5-6 to TRBJ2-1; 7 bases are shared with TRBD2. Germline V lookup: CDR1 SGHDT, CDR2 YYEEEE. The CDR3 sequence is 14 residues long. The ends lost 4 bases at V and 4 bases at J; junction bases unmatched: 5. In DNA form, the CDR3 reads TGTGCCAGCAGCGGTAGCGGGCTATACAATGAGCAGTTCTTC. Encoded protein: CASSGSGLYNEQFF.

This rearrangement joins TRBV28 to TRBJ2-3; perhaps D is TRBD1 or TRBD2 (5 bases each). The CDR3 covers 14 residues. Germline CDR1 MDHEN, CDR2 SYDVKM. Trimming stripped 7 bases from V and 6 bases from J, with 17 bases between. Here the CDR3 DNA reads TGTGCCAGCACCGAGGGGCCCTCCCATGATACGCAGTATTTT. It specifies CASTEGPSHDTQYF.

The chain employs TRBV7-2 and TRBJ2-3, with a weak D call TRBD2 (5 bases). The CDR3 consists of 14 residues. CDR1 is SGHTA, CDR2 FQGNSA, per germline. Trimming removed 5 bases from V and 4 bases from J, with 13 bases in between. The CDR3 is CASSRSRAADTQYF. The CDR3 coding sequence is TGTGCCAGCAGCCGGTCGAGGGCGGCAGATACGCAGTATTTT.

In the case of this clonotype: Compared with germline, one end of the junction differs, possibly owing to a read error. The chain links TRBV12-3 or TRBV12-4 to TRBJ2-3; 9 bases align to TRBD2. The CDR3 runs 16 residues. The CDR3 bases are TGTGCCGGCAGTCCTATAGCGGGAGCAGTTTCAGATACGCAGTATTTT. Protein product: CAGSPIAGAVSDTQYF.

J is TRBJ1-2 and V is TRBV5-1; D not resolved. CDR1 is SGHRS and CDR2 is YFSETQ in the germline V gene. The CDR3 runs 12 residues. V was pared by 4 bases and J by 8 bases, with 12 bases between. The CDR3 DNA reads as TGCGCCAGCAGCACTGACTCGGCAGGCTACACCTTC. Translating gives CASSTDSAGYTF.

V is TRBV7-9 and J is TRBJ2-1, with D perhaps matching TRBD1 (5 bases). Germline loops: CDR1 SEHNR, CDR2 FQNEAQ (reference sequence). The CDR3 runs to 14 residues. V lost 1 base to trimming and J lost 15 bases, with 19 bases between them. The CDR3 DNA sequence: TGTGCCAGCAGCTTAGATGGGTTGGACACTGAAGCGTTCTTC. Encoded protein: CASSLDGLDTEAFF. Together with reference TRBV7-9 and TRBJ2-1, the CDR3 gives the full variable domain: DTGVSQNPRHKITKRGQNVTFRCDPISEHNRLYWYRQTLGQGPEFLTYFQNEAQLEKSRLLSDRFSAERPKGSFSTLEIQRTEQGDSAMYLCASSLDGLDTEAFFGPGTRLTVL.

This clonotype was counted ten times or more. The chain combines TRBV6-6 with TRBJ2-3; 10 bases fit TRBD1. From germline, CDR1 is MNHNY and CDR2 SVGAGI (reference sequence). The CDR3 loop spans 16 amino acids. The trim removed 0 bases at V and 4 bases at J, leaving 4 bases unmatched. The CDR3 DNA reads as TGTGCCAGCAGTTACTCGGGACAGGGGTATGCAGATACGCAGTATTTT. Its translation: CASSYSGQGYADTQYF.

This chain links TRBV27 with TRBJ2-5, with TRBD2 matching 16 bases. The CDR3 sequence is 18 residues long. Germline values: CDR1 MNHEY, CDR2 SMNVEV (reference sequence). The V segment lost 4 bases and the J segment 4 bases; nucleotides outside the gene matches: 9. The DNA for the CDR3 is TGTGCCAGCAGTTGGCAGGGACTAGCGGGAGGGCCGGGAGAGACCCAGTACTTC. Its translation: CASSWQGLAGGPGETQYF.

The rearrangement links TRBV6-2 or TRBV6-3 to TRBJ2-1; 13 bases are a match to TRBD2. This CDR3 is 16 amino acids long. J gave up 8 bases and V 2 bases, and 6 bases lay outside the gene matches. CDR1 and CDR2 from the germline V gene are MNHEY and SVGEGT. DNA for the CDR3: TGTGCCAGCAGTTACGGGACTAGCGGGGACATGGATGAGCAGTTCTTC. It encodes CASSYGTSGDMDEQFF.

This clonotype was recorded a few times. This chain connects TRBV7-2 to TRBJ2-4; possible D gene TRBD1, 5 bases. The CDR3 runs to 14 residues. From germline, CDR1 is SGHTA and CDR2 FQGNSA. Trimming pared 5 bases from V and 8 bases from J, leaving 16 bases between. The CDR3: CASSPRALHDIQYF. CDR3 nucleotide sequence: TGTGCCAGCAGCCCCAGGGCCCTTCATGACATTCAGTACTTC.

This clonotype has a handful of counts. The chain joins TRBV6-1 to TRBJ2-1; no definite D call. This CDR3 comprises 15 residues. CDR1 and CDR2 from the germline V gene are MNHNS and SASEGT. V was clipped by 3 bases and J by 8 bases, with 17 bases between them. As DNA, the CDR3 is TGTGCCAGCAGTGATGTGTCAATCCGTCGGGATGAGCAGTTCTTC. Protein product: CASSDVSIRRDEQFF.

The CDR3 sequence: CASSPTGLSYEQYF. In nucleotides, the CDR3 is TGCGCCAGCAGCCCGACCGGACTTTCCTACGAGCAGTACTTC. The chain uses TRBV5-1 and TRBJ2-7, with D possibly TRBD2 on 5 matching bases. Deletions cut 4 bases from V and 1 base from J, with 12 bases between. The CDR3 runs 14 residues. Germline values: CDR1 SGHRS, CDR2 YFSETQ.

Only one count was recorded for this clonotype. In DNA form, the CDR3 reads TGTGCCAGCAGTTTATCGGACAGCCGTTGGGATACGCAGTATTTT. Translating gives CASSLSDSRWDTQYF. This sequence joins TRBV28 and TRBJ2-3; TRBD1 might be the D (6 bases). This CDR3 comprises 15 residues. V lost 1 base and J lost 6, with 14 bases in between. Germline V lookup: CDR1 MDHEN, CDR2 SYDVKM.

This clonotype was found many times. V and J are TRBV3-1 and TRBJ2-5; TRBD2 aligns across 15 bases. V was clipped by 5 bases and J by 5 bases; unmatched bases: 12. The V gene's germline CDR1 is LGHDT and CDR2 YNNKEL (reference sequence). The CDR3 runs to 18 residues. The CDR3 sequence is CASSGTRTSGRAAETQYF. CDR3 in DNA: TGTGCCAGCAGCGGTACCCGGACTAGCGGGAGGGCCGCGGAGACCCAGTACTTC.

The count of this clonotype is one. V usage is TRBV30 and J usage is TRBJ1-2, with D possibly matching TRBD1 (6 bases). Trimming left V 7 bases short and J 7 bases short, with 10 bases between. There are 10 residues in the CDR3. Germline-derived CDR1 and CDR2 are GTSNPN and SVGIG (reference sequence). In nucleotides, the CDR3 is TGTGCCTCAGGGGCTGTTGGCTACACCTTC. It encodes CASGAVGYTF.

The chain is built from TRBV6-4 and TRBJ1-5; possible D gene TRBD1, 5 bases. Germline CDR1 and CDR2: MRHNA and SNTAGT. Trimming left V 2 bases short and J 4 bases short, with 6 bases between. CDR3 length: 13 amino acids. The CDR3 sequence is CASSDRGNQPQHF. The CDR3 bases are TGTGCCAGCAGTGACAGGGGAAATCAGCCCCAGCATTTT.

The chain links TRBV5-1 to TRBJ1-4; D is unresolved. Germline V gene sequence: CDR1 SGHRS, CDR2 YFSETQ. The CDR3 has 16 residues. The V end was cut by 1 base, the J end by 8 bases, with 18 bases between. The CDR3 sequence: CASSLTGLGSGEKLFF. In DNA form, the CDR3 reads TGCGCCAGCAGCTTGACGGGTTTGGGGTCTGGGGAAAAACTGTTTTTT.

The chain joins TRBV5-5 to TRBJ1-5, with unresolved D. Germline values: CDR1 SGHKS, CDR2 YYEKEE (reference sequence). The CDR3 has 14 residues. The V end lost 4 bases, the J end lost 0 bases, and 8 bases lay between the germline ends. In nucleotides, the CDR3 is TGTGCCAGCAGCCCCATCCCTAGCAATCAGCCCCAGCATTTT. Translation gives CASSPIPSNQPQHF.

The chain couples TRBV10-3 to TRBJ2-3; D not resolved. V lost 0 bases to trimming and J lost 1 base, with 5 bases between them. The CDR3 length is 14 residues. Germline assignment: CDR1 ENHRY and CDR2 SYGVKD. The CDR3 bases are TGTGCCATCAGTGAGTCGGTGGGCACAGATACGCAGTATTTT. It is translated as CAISESVGTDTQYF.

This clonotype has more than one count but fewer than ten. This chain uses TRBV20-1 with TRBJ2-1, with D unclear. V was clipped by 6 bases and J by 3 bases, with 12 bases between them. The CDR3 sequence is 13 residues long. CDR1 and CDR2 (germline): DFQATT, SNEGSKA (reference sequence). The CDR3 loop reads CSAQLLDYNEQFF. The CDR3 bases are TGCAGTGCCCAGCTCCTGGACTACAATGAGCAGTTCTTC.

V and J are TRBV20-1 and TRBJ2-1; D tentatively fits TRBD1 or TRBD2 (5 bases each). Germline CDR1 and CDR2: DFQATT and SNEGSKA (reference sequence). The V end was cut by 6 bases, the J end by 0 bases, with 12 bases between. The CDR3 covers 14 residues. The CDR3: CSAGGGSSYNEQFF. The CDR3 nucleotides read TGCAGTGCCGGTGGGGGTAGCTCCTACAATGAGCAGTTCTTC.

This clonotype was counted between two and nine times. The rearrangement joins TRBV6-1 to TRBJ2-5, with D unclear. The CDR3 has 12 residues. Per the germline V gene, CDR1 is MNHNS and CDR2 is SASEGT. Between the trimmed V and J ends, which lost 7 bases and 5 bases, there was a span of 11 bases. CDR3 residues: CASTDSGETQYF. As DNA, the CDR3 is TGTGCCAGCACCGACTCTGGGGAGACCCAGTACTTC.